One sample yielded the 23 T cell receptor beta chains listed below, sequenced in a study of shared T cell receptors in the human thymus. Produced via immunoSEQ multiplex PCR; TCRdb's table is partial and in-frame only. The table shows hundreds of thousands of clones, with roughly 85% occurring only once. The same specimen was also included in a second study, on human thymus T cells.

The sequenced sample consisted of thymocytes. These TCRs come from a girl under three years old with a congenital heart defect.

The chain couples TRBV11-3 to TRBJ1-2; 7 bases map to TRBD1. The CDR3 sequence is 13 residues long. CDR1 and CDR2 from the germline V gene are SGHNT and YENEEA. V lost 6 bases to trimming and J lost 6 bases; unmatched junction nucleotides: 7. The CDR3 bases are TGTGCCAGCAGTTGTACAGGGGAAAATGGCTACACCTTC. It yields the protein CASSCTGENGYTF. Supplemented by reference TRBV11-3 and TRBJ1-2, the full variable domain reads EAGVVQSPRYKIIEKKQPVAFWCNPISGHNTLYWYLQNLGQGPELLIRYENEEAVDDSQLPKDRFSAERLKGVDSTLKIQPAELGDSAVYLCASSCTGENGYTFGSGTRLTVV.

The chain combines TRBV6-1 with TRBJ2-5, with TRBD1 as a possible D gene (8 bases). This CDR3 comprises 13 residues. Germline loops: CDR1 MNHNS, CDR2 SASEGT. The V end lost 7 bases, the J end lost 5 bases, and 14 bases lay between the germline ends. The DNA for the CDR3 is TGTGCCAGCAACTACAGGGGGGGTGAGACCCAGTACTTC. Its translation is CASNYRGGETQYF.

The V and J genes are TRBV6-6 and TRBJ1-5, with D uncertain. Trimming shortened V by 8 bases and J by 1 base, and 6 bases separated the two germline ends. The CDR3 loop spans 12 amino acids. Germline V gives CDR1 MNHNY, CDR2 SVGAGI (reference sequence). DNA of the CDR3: TGTGCCAGCTGTGAGAGCAATCAGCCCCAGCATTTT. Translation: CASCESNQPQHF.

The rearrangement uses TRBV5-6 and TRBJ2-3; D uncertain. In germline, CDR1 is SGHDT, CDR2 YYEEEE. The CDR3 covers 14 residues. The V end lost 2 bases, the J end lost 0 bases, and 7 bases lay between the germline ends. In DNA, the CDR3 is TGTGCCAGCAGCTTCCCCGGGAGCACAGATACGCAGTATTTT. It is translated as CASSFPGSTDTQYF.

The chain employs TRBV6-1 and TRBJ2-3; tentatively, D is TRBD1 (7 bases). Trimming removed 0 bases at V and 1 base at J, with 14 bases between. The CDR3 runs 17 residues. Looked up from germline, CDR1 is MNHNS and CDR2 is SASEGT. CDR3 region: CASSEARQGGRTDTQYF. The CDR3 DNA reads TGTGCCAGCAGTGAAGCGCGACAGGGAGGTCGCACAGATACGCAGTATTTT.

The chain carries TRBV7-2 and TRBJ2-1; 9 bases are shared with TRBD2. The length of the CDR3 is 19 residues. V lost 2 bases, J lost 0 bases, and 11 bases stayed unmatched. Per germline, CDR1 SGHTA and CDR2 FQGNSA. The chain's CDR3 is CASSLPGLASLSSYNEQFF. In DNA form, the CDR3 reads TGTGCCAGCAGCTTACCGGGACTAGCCAGCCTTAGCTCCTACAATGAGCAGTTCTTC.

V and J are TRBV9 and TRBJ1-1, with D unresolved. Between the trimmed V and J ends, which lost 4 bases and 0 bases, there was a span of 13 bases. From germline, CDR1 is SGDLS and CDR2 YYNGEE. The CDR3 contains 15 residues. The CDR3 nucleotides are TGTGCCAGCAGCCTGGGAGGCACCATGAACACTGAAGCTTTCTTT. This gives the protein CASSLGGTMNTEAFF.

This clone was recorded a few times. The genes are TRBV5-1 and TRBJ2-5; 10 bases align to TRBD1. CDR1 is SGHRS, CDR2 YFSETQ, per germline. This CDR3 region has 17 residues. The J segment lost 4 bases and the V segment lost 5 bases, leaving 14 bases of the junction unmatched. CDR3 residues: CASSEAATGTGVETQYF. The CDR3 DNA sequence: TGCGCCAGCAGTGAGGCGGCAACCGGGACAGGGGTAGAGACCCAGTACTTC. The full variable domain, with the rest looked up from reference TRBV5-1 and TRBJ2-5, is KAGVTQTPRYLIKTRGQQVTLSCSPISGHRSVSWYQQTPGQGLQFLFEYFSETQRNKGNFPGRFSGRQFSNSRSEMNVSTLELGDSALYLCASSEAATGTGVETQYFGPGTRLLVL.

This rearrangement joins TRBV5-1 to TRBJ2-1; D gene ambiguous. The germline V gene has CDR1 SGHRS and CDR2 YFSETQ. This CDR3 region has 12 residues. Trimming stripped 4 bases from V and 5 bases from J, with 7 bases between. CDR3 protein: CASSVRDNEQFF. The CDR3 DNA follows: TGCGCCAGCAGCGTCCGGGACAATGAGCAGTTCTTC.

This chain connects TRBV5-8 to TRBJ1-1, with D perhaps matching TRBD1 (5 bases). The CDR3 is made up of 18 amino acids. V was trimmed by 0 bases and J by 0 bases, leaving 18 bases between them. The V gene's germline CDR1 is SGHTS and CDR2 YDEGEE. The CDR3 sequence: CASSLVGEPRGMNTEAFF. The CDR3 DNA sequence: TGTGCCAGCAGCTTGGTTGGTGAGCCCCGGGGGATGAACACTGAAGCTTTCTTT.

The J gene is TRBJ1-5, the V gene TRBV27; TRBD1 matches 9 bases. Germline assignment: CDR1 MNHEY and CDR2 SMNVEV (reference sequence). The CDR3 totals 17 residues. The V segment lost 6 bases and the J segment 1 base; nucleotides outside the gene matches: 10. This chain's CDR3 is CASRPGQGLGSNQPQHF. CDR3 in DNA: TGTGCCAGCAGACCGGGACAGGGTTTAGGCAGCAATCAGCCCCAGCATTTT.

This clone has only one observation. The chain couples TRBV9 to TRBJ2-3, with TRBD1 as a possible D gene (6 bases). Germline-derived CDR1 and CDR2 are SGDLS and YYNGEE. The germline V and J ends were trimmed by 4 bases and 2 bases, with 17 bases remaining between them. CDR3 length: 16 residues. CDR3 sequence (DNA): TGTGCCAGCAGCCGTACAGGGTCCGTGAACACAGATACGCAGTATTTT. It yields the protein CASSRTGSVNTDTQYF. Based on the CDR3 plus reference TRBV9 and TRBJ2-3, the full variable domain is DSGVTQTPKHLITATGQRVTLRCSPRSGDLSVYWYQQSLDQGLQFLIQYYNGEERAKGNILERFSAQQFPDLHSELNLSSLELGDSALYFCASSRTGSVNTDTQYFGPGTRLTVL.

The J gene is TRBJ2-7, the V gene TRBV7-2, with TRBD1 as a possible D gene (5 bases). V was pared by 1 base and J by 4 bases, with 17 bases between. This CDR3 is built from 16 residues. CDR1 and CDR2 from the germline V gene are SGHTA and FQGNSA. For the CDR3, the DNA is TGTGCCAGCAGCTTAGATGGTTGGGCAGGGCCATACGAGCAGTACTTC. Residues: CASSLDGWAGPYEQYF.

The CDR3 sequence is CASSPFTGYTEAFF. Written as DNA, the CDR3 is TGCGCCAGCAGCCCCTTTACAGGGTACACTGAAGCTTTCTTT. This chain uses TRBV4-3 with TRBJ1-1; D is possibly TRBD1 (6 bases). Trimming removed 4 bases from V and 3 bases from J, with 12 bases in between. The CDR3 runs 14 residues. The germline CDR1 and CDR2 sequences are LGHNA and YSLEER.

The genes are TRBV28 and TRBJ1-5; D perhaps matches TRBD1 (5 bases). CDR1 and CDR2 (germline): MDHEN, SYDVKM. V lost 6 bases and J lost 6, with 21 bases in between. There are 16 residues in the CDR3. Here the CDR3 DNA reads TGTGCCAGCAGGGAAGCAGGGAAAATGACCAGTCAGCCCCAGCATTTT. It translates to CASREAGKMTSQPQHF.

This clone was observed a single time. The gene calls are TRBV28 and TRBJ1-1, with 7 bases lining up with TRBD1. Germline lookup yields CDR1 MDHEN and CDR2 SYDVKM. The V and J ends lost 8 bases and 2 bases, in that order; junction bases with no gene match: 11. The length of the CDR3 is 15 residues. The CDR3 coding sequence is TGTGCCAGCTCCTACTTGGGACAGAAAAACACTGAAGCTTTCTTT. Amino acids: CASSYLGQKNTEAFF.

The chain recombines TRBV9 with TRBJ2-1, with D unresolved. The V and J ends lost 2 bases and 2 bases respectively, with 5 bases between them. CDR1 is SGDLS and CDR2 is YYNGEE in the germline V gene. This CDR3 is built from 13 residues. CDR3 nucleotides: TGTGCCAGCAGCGTTCTAACCTACAATGAGCAGTTCTTC. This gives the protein CASSVLTYNEQFF.

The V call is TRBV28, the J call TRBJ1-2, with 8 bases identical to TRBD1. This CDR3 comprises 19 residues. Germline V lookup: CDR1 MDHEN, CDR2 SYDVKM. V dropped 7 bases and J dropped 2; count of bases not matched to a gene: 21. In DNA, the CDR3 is TGTGCCAGCAACCACCACGGGCGGTTCGGGGACAGGAGAAACTATGGCTACACCTTC. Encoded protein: CASNHHGRFGDRRNYGYTF.

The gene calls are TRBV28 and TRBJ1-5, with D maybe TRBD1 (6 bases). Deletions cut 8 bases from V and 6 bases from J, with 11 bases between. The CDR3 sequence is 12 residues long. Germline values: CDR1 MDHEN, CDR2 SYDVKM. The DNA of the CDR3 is TGTGCCAGCGGAACCAGGGGTCAGCCCCAGCATTTT. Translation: CASGTRGQPQHF.

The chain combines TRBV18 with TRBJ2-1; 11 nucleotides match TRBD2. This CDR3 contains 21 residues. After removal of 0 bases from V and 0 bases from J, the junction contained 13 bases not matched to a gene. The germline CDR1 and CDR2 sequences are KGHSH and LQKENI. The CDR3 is CASSPPRTTSGAASSYNEQFF. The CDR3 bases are TGTGCCAGCTCACCACCTAGAACGACTAGCGGGGCGGCGAGCTCCTACAATGAGCAGTTCTTC.

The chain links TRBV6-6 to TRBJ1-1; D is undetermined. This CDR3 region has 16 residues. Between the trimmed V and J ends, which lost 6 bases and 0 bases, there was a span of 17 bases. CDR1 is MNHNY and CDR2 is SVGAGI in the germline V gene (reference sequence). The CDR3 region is CASSHLNSFLNTEAFF. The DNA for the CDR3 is TGTGCCAGCAGCCACCTTAACAGTTTTCTGAACACTGAAGCTTTCTTT.

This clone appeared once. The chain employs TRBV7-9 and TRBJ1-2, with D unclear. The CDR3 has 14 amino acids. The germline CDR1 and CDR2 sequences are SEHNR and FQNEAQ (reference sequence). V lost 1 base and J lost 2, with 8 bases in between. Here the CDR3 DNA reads TGTGCCAGCAGCTTAGAGTCAGGCAACTATGGCTACACCTTC. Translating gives CASSLESGNYGYTF. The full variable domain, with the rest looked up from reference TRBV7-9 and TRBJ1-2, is DTGVSQNPRHKITKRGQNVTFRCDPISEHNRLYWYRQTLGQGPEFLTYFQNEAQLEKSRLLSDRFSAERPKGSFSTLEIQRTEQGDSAMYLCASSLESGNYGYTFGSGTRLTVV.

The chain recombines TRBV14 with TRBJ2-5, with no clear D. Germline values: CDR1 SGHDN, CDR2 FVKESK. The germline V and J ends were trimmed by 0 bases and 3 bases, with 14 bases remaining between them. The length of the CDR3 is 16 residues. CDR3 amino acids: CASSQDSGFIEETQYF. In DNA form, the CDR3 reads TGTGCCAGCAGCCAAGATTCGGGTTTTATCGAAGAGACCCAGTACTTC.